Below, one T cell receptor (beta chain) is given with its context. The antigen is undetermined. Germline V gene lookup returns CDR1 SGHTA and CDR2 FQGNSA. The CDR3 is made up of 15 amino acids. Deletions cut 3 bases from V and 4 bases from J, with 13 bases between. These data are taken from a study of beta chain features in type 1 diabetes. Isolated RNA was reverse transcribed in full, so expressed TCRB transcripts were sequenced. Libraries were prepared by immunoSEQ multiplex PCR; TCRdb keeps only in-frame clonotypes and omits some of them. The top ten clones hold about 1.5% of a sample with under 150,000 clones, less than 8.5% of them seen once. General observations from the study: Patients with Type 1 diabetes showed moderately but significantly shorter TCRB CDR3s in all four CD4+ subsets.

The V gene is TRBV7-2, the J gene TRBJ1-5; perhaps TRBD1 as D (5 bases). This clonotype originated in a woman aged 25-40 years in good health. The specimen sequenced was central memory CD4+ T cells from blood. This chain's CDR3 is CASSLGGSGNQPQHF. CDR3 bases: TGTGCCAGCAGCTTGGGGGGATCGGGGAATCAGCCCCAGCATTTT.